The next 30 T cell receptor beta chains were all read from a single sample in a study of early T cells in non-severe SARS-CoV-2 infection. Via MiXCR, TCRdb re-called the 5' RACE reads, giving one row per CDR3 protein. Altogether tens of thousands of distinct CDR3 sequences are present, 10% being singletons, with the ten largest covering more than 6.5%. The sequenced material came from whole blood. Every receptor here comes from an adult who was a healthcare worker with PCR-confirmed SARS-CoV-2 infection or an uninfected control (not recorded which).

The sample holds a few counts of this clonotype. This chain links TRBV19 with TRBJ2-6; 7 bases are a match to TRBD1. V shed 5 bases and J 1 base; nucleotides not matched to a gene: 11. CDR3 size: 18 residues. Looked up from germline, CDR1 is LNHDA and CDR2 is SQIVND (reference sequence). DNA for the CDR3: TGTGCCAGTAGTCGAGAGGGGGCAGAGGGTTCTGGGGCCAACGTCCTGACTTTC. Amino acids: CASSREGAEGSGANVLTF.

This clonotype was detected ten times or more. The chain recombines TRBV29-1 with TRBJ2-4, with D perhaps given as TRBD1 or TRBD2 (6 bases each). Trimming removed 8 bases at V and 8 bases at J, with 16 bases between. There are 12 residues in the CDR3. The germline V gene encodes CDR1 SQVTM and CDR2 ANQGSEA. The CDR3 sequence is CSFQGPGDIQYF. Here the CDR3 DNA reads TGCAGCTTCCAGGGGCCGGGGGACATTCAGTACTTC.

This clonotype was observed many times. The CDR3 region has the DNA TGTGCCAGCAGTGACCAATTGCCAGGGGAGTTTAATTCACCCCTCCACTTT. Translating it yields CASSDQLPGEFNSPLHF. The rearrangement links TRBV2 to TRBJ1-6, with D possibly being TRBD1 (6 bases). The CDR3 is 17 amino acids. CDR1 SNHLY and CDR2 FYNNEI come from the germline V gene. The V and J ends lost 3 bases and 6 bases respectively, with 18 bases between them.

The rearrangement links TRBV6-2 or TRBV6-3 to TRBJ2-1; D gene unclear. Germline V gene data show CDR1 as MNHEY and CDR2 as SVGEGT. This CDR3 has 11 amino acids. V was clipped by 1 base and J by 8 bases, with 3 bases between them. The CDR3 DNA reads as TGTGCCAGCAGTTACTTGGATGAGCAGTTCTTC. This codes for CASSYLDEQFF.

This clonotype was seen more than once but under ten times. The rearrangement joins TRBV4-2 to TRBJ2-1; perhaps TRBD2 as D (6 bases). This CDR3 is 15 amino acids long. Trimming shortened V by 4 bases and J by 4 bases, and 14 bases separated the two germline ends. The germline V gene encodes CDR1 LGHNA and CDR2 YNFKEQ. The CDR3 DNA is TGTGCCAGCAGCCGCCAGACTAGGATGTACAATGAGCAGTTCTTC. Its protein is CASSRQTRMYNEQFF.

This clonotype was observed a handful of times. This chain links TRBV6-5 with TRBJ2-3; D ambiguous. The CDR3 runs to 14 residues. The V gene's germline CDR1 is MNHEY and CDR2 SVGAGI. Trimming took off 6 bases at V and 1 base at J, with 11 bases between the two ends. The CDR3 DNA sequence: TGTGCCAGCAGCCGCGCTTTGGGCACAGATACGCAGTATTTT. Translating gives CASSRALGTDTQYF.

In its sample, this clonotype was seen many times. This sequence joins TRBV7-3 and TRBJ2-1, with D possibly TRBD1 on 5 matching bases. This CDR3 contains 16 residues. Looked up from germline, CDR1 is SGHTA and CDR2 is FQGTGA. Deletions cut 1 base from V and 9 bases from J, with 19 bases between. The CDR3 DNA follows: TGTGCCAGCAGCTTAAGTGCCGGGTCAGGGTCAGGTGAGCAGTTCTTC. This translates into CASSLSAGSGSGEQFF. The variable domain in full, with the rest retrieved from reference TRBV7-3 and TRBJ2-1, is GAGVSQTPSNKVTEKGKYVELRCDPISGHTALYWYRQSLGQGPEFLIYFQGTGAADDSGLPNDRFFAVRPEGSVSTLKIQRTERGDSAVYLCASSLSAGSGSGEQFFGPGTRLTVL.

This clonotype was counted many times. The V and J genes are TRBV12-3 or TRBV12-4 and TRBJ2-7, with a tentative D call TRBD2 (5 bases). The CDR3 consists of 14 residues. Trimming cost V 3 bases and J 2 bases, with 11 bases left between them. This CDR3 reads CASSFGSITYEQYF. The CDR3 DNA sequence: TGTGCCAGCAGTTTTGGGAGCATTACCTACGAGCAGTACTTC.

This clonotype was counted at least ten times. This chain uses TRBV7-8 with TRBJ2-1, with D uncertain. This CDR3 comprises 15 residues. V lost 5 bases to trimming and J lost 3 bases, with 14 bases between them. Germline CDR1 is SGHVS and CDR2 is FQNEAQ. The CDR3 bases are TGTGCCAGCAGCGAGCCCGTCCGAGACTACAATGAGCAGTTCTTC. This sequence encodes CASSEPVRDYNEQFF. The complete variable domain, with remaining parts taken from reference TRBV7-8 and TRBJ2-1, reads GAGVSQSPRYKVAKRGQDVALRCDPISGHVSLFWYQQALGQGPEFLTYFQNEAQLDKSGLPSDRFFAERPEGSVSTLKIQRTQQEDSAVYLCASSEPVRDYNEQFFGPGTRLTVL.

This clonotype was picked up many times. V gene TRBV5-4 combines with J gene TRBJ1-1; 7 bases are shared with TRBD1. The junction had 12 bases not matched to a gene; V was cut back by 4 bases and J by 6 bases. The CDR3 totals 15 residues. Germline V lookup: CDR1 SGHNT, CDR2 YYREEE (reference sequence). The CDR3 here is CASSQGGGLYAEAFF. CDR3 nucleotides: TGTGCCAGCAGCCAAGGGGGCGGACTGTATGCTGAAGCTTTCTTT.

The sample holds a few counts of this clonotype. The rearrangement links TRBV6-5 to TRBJ2-2; possible D gene TRBD1, 5 bases. Germline loops: CDR1 MNHEY, CDR2 SVGAGI. The CDR3 has 14 residues. Trimming left V 7 bases short and J 2 bases short, with 11 bases between. The chain's CDR3 is CASTDRVNTGELFF. For the CDR3, the DNA is TGTGCCAGCACCGACAGAGTAAACACCGGGGAGCTGTTTTTT.

At least ten counts were recorded for this clonotype. The gene calls are TRBV2 and TRBJ2-1, with 7 bases lining up with TRBD1. V shed 7 bases, J shed 14 bases, and the junction held 11 bases outside the gene matches. Germline assignment: CDR1 SNHLY and CDR2 FYNNEI. The CDR3 extends over 12 amino acids. The chain's CDR3 is CASTRDRTLKFF. The DNA of the CDR3 is TGTGCCAGCACCAGGGACAGAACCCTTAAGTTCTTC. Filled out from reference TRBV2 and TRBJ2-1, the complete variable domain reads EPEVTQTPSHQVTQMGQEVILRCVPISNHLYFYWYRQILGQKVEFLVSFYNNEISEKSEIFDDQFSVERPDGSNFTLKIRSTKLEDSAMYFCASTRDRTLKFFGPGTRLTVL.

There are a few counts of this clonotype. The chain employs TRBV19 and TRBJ1-5, with D perhaps matching TRBD1 (6 bases). This CDR3 region has 16 residues. V lost 0 bases and J 6 bases, leaving 15 bases between the germline ends. Germline V gene sequence: CDR1 LNHDA, CDR2 SQIVND (reference sequence). The DNA of the CDR3 is TGTGCCAGTAGTATAGATCTCTGGAGCAGGGGTCAGCCCCAGCATTTT. Protein sequence: CASSIDLWSRGQPQHF.

This chain uses TRBV6-2 or TRBV6-3 with TRBJ2-1, with D uncertain. The CDR3 is 14 amino acids. Germline V gene lookup returns CDR1 MNHEY and CDR2 SVGEGT. Trimming cost V 0 bases and J 6 bases, with 9 bases left between them. CDR3 region: CASSYSSLFNEQFF. CDR3 bases: TGTGCCAGCAGTTACTCGAGCCTATTCAATGAGCAGTTCTTC.

This clonotype was recorded at least ten times. The chain carries TRBV7-3 and TRBJ2-1, with D unclear. From germline, CDR1 is SGHTA and CDR2 FQGTGA. V dropped 2 bases and J dropped 6 bases, with 5 bases sitting between them. CDR3 length equals 12 residues. For the CDR3, the DNA is TGTGCCAGCAGCTTAGGTTCCAATGAGCAGTTCTTC. The encoded protein is CASSLGSNEQFF.

This clonotype was seen a handful of times. The chain employs TRBV30 and TRBJ2-6, with a tentative D call TRBD1 (6 bases). V lost 4 bases, J lost 0 bases, and 16 bases lay in between. Germline V gene lookup returns CDR1 GTSNPN and CDR2 SVGIG (reference sequence). The CDR3 has 17 residues. The CDR3 is CAWTGTRGTSGANVLTF. CDR3 DNA: TGTGCCTGGACCGGGACAAGGGGAACCTCTGGGGCCAACGTCCTGACTTTC.

Comment on this clonotype: This clone may be a read error of a much larger clone one base away. The chain is built from TRBV6-5 and TRBJ2-7; weak D call: TRBD1 (6 bases). The V end lost 2 bases, the J end lost 8 bases, and 19 bases lay between the germline ends. Germline assignment: CDR1 MNHEY and CDR2 SVGAGI. The CDR3 has 15 residues. The CDR3 loop is CASSYPGQRGNKQYF. The CDR3 DNA reads TGTGCCAGCAGTTACCCAGGACAGAGAGGGAACAAGCAGTACTTC.

In its sample, this clonotype was seen many times. V gene TRBV7-2 combines with J gene TRBJ2-3; no clear D. The CDR3 length is 11 residues. Trimming pared 3 bases from V and 2 bases from J, leaving 0 bases between. CDR1 is SGHTA, CDR2 FQGNSA, per germline. Here the CDR3 reads CASSFTDTQYF. The CDR3 DNA reads as TGTGCCAGCAGCTTCACAGATACGCAGTATTTT.

This clonotype was recorded many times. The chain has TRBV29-1 and TRBJ2-3, with D perhaps TRBD1 (6 bases). V lost 6 bases and J 2 bases, leaving 15 bases between the germline ends. Germline V gives CDR1 SQVTM, CDR2 ANQGSEA. The CDR3 spans 14 residues. CDR3 coding DNA: TGCAGCGTCGCCGGGACACCGTCCACAGATACGCAGTATTTT. Translated: CSVAGTPSTDTQYF.

This clonotype was seen many times. The chain uses TRBV9 and TRBJ2-1; TRBD1 agrees at 9 bases. V dropped 6 bases and J dropped 5; count of bases not matched to a gene: 6. The CDR3 runs 14 residues. CDR1 is SGDLS and CDR2 is YYNGEE in the germline V gene. The CDR3 region has the DNA TGTGCCAGCAAAGGGACAGGGAAAAACAATGAGCAGTTCTTC. Translation gives CASKGTGKNNEQFF.

The chain couples TRBV20-1 to TRBJ1-1, with D perhaps matching TRBD1 (5 bases). Per the germline V gene, CDR1 is DFQATT and CDR2 is SNEGSKA (reference sequence). The CDR3 sequence is 15 residues long. V shed 0 bases and J shed 3 bases, with 14 bases lying between them. The CDR3 DNA reads as TGCAGTGCTAGAGATGGGGGAGTTAGGGACACTGAAGCTTTCTTT. It is translated as CSARDGGVRDTEAFF.

This clonotype occurred many times. The rearrangement links TRBV7-6 to TRBJ2-1; TRBD2 matches 8 bases. J gave up 3 bases and V 5 bases, and 6 bases lay outside the gene matches. There are 15 residues in the CDR3. The germline gives CDR1 SGHVS, CDR2 FNYEAQ. DNA for the CDR3: TGTGCCAGCAGCCGGGGGGGTAGCATCTACAATGAGCAGTTCTTC. This sequence encodes CASSRGGSIYNEQFF.

This clonotype was seen at least ten times. CDR3: CAWGQGPGANVLTF. The CDR3 DNA follows: TGTGCCTGGGGACAGGGGCCTGGGGCCAACGTCCTGACTTTC. The chain uses TRBV30 and TRBJ2-6; 9 bases align to TRBD1. Germline CDR1 and CDR2: GTSNPN and SVGIG (reference sequence). The V segment lost 5 bases and the J segment 2 bases; nucleotides outside the gene matches: 1. CDR3 size: 14 residues.

As regards this clonotype: Given a much more abundant clone one base away, this may be a read error. The V gene is TRBV5-1, the J gene TRBJ2-7; D is ambiguous. Germline CDR1 SGHRS, CDR2 YFSETQ. The CDR3 extends over 12 amino acids. DNA for the CDR3: TGCGCCAGCTCGCAAAGGAAGGACGAGCTGTACTTC. It is translated as CASSQRKDELYF.

This clonotype was observed many times. The chain employs TRBV24-1 and TRBJ1-1, with a weak D call TRBD1 (6 bases). V lost 10 bases to trimming and J lost 0 bases, with 11 bases between them. CDR1 is KGHDR and CDR2 is SFDVKD in the germline V gene. The CDR3 is 13 residues long. The CDR3 loop reads CATMGHMNTEAFF. CDR3 DNA: TGTGCCACTATGGGACACATGAACACTGAAGCTTTCTTT.

The table lists this clonotype with many counts. The V and J genes are TRBV20-1 and TRBJ1-3; 8 bases are a match to TRBD1. The CDR3 sequence is 13 residues long. The germline V gene encodes CDR1 DFQATT and CDR2 SNEGSKA (reference sequence). J was trimmed by 3 bases and V by 5 bases; bases with no gene match: 3. This chain's CDR3 is CSALTGDGNTIYF. DNA of the CDR3: TGCAGTGCTTTGACAGGGGATGGAAACACCATATATTTT.

This clonotype was seen at least ten times. The rearrangement joins TRBV2 to TRBJ1-2; D gene unclear. There are 13 residues in the CDR3. Germline V lookup: CDR1 SNHLY, CDR2 FYNNEI. V was clipped by 3 bases and J by 1 base, with 6 bases between them. The CDR3 nucleotides are TGTGCCAGCAGTGACCACCTTAACTATGGCTACACCTTC. Its translation is CASSDHLNYGYTF.

In this sample, this clonotype turned up a few times. V usage is TRBV12-3 or TRBV12-4 and J usage is TRBJ1-1; D is perhaps TRBD1 (6 bases). The CDR3 runs to 17 residues. Trimming cost V 6 bases and J 0 bases, with 20 bases left between them. The CDR3 DNA reads as TGTGCCAGCAGCAACCCGGTGGGGGGCGGGATGAACACTGAAGCTTTCTTT. Encoded protein: CASSNPVGGGMNTEAFF.

This clonotype occurred many times. The V and J genes are TRBV6-1 and TRBJ2-1; 12 bases match TRBD2. The CDR3 contains 15 residues. V shed 5 bases, J shed 2 bases, and the junction held 1 base outside the gene matches. Germline CDR1 and CDR2: MNHNS and SASEGT. CDR3 sequence (DNA): TGTGCCAGCAGTCGACTAGCGGGAGCCTACAATGAGCAGTTCTTC. Protein product: CASSRLAGAYNEQFF.

In DNA form, the CDR3 reads TGCAGCGTTGAGAGCAGGGGTTCTGCCGCAGATACGCAGTATTTT. Translated, it gives CSVESRGSAADTQYF. This chain links TRBV29-1 with TRBJ2-3, with a possible D match to TRBD1 (6 bases). V was shortened by 3 bases and J by 4 bases, with 17 bases between the two germline ends. CDR1 is SQVTM, CDR2 ANQGSEA, per germline. This CDR3 has 15 residues.